The source of this T cell receptor (beta chain) is a study of CD8 T cells in Susac syndrome. Random hexamers primed reverse transcription of about 0.5 to 1 ug RNA. Amplification of TCR beta CDR3 used immunoSEQ multiplex PCR across 54 Vbeta and 13 Jbeta. TCRdb recomputed calls from the immunoSEQ multiplex PCR reads with MiXCR, one row per CDR3 protein. The table has 150,000 to 200,000 distinct CDR3 sequences, roughly 95% seen once. From germline, CDR1 is LGHNA and CDR2 YNFKEQ. This CDR3 is built from 15 residues. The J segment lost 2 bases and the V segment lost 4 bases, leaving 3 bases of the junction unmatched.

The source is a human donor with multiple sclerosis. Sequenced sample: CD4+ T cells from PBMCs. The rearrangement uses TRBV4-2 and TRBJ2-3; 10 bases align to TRBD2. CDR3 DNA: TGTGCCAGCAGCCGGACTAGCGGAACCACAGATACGCAGTATTTT. Amino acid sequence: CASSRTSGTTDTQYF.